Following are 18 T cell receptor beta chains from one sample sequenced in a study of CD8 T cell repertoires and HIV-1 epitope variants. Produced via immunoSEQ multiplex PCR; TCRdb's table is partial and in-frame only. Here the sample spans under 6,500 clones, 66% being singletons. Their recognized antigens are unknown. Sequences were obtained from cultured CD8+ T cells derived from PBMCs. These receptors were taken from a male donor with HIV.

The rearrangement joins TRBV19 to TRBJ2-1, with 8 bases fitting TRBD1. J gave up 4 bases and V 1 base, and 3 bases lay outside the gene matches. CDR1 and CDR2 from the germline V gene are LNHDA and SQIVND (reference sequence). This CDR3 spans 15 amino acids. The CDR3 DNA sequence: TGTGCCAGTAGTATAGGAGACAGGGGTTACAATGAGCAGTTCTTC. It encodes CASSIGDRGYNEQFF.

The V call is TRBV7-3, the J call TRBJ1-1, with TRBD1 as a possible D gene (6 bases). CDR1 and CDR2 (germline): SGHTA, FQGTGA. This CDR3 region has 14 residues. V was shortened by 2 bases and J by 5 bases, with 12 bases between the two germline ends. The CDR3 DNA is TGTGCCAGCAGCTTAGGTTCGGGACAAACTGAAGCTTTCTTT. Translated, it gives CASSLGSGQTEAFF.

The chain combines TRBV28 with TRBJ1-1; tentative D call: TRBD1 (6 bases). CDR1 is MDHEN, CDR2 SYDVKM, per germline. V dropped 3 bases and J dropped 0 bases, with 14 bases sitting between them. The CDR3 runs to 16 residues. The CDR3 spells CASSFPPGQLNTEAFF. CDR3 bases: TGTGCCAGCAGTTTCCCCCCGGGACAACTGAACACTGAAGCTTTCTTT.

CDR3: CASSLTGGSNQPQHF. DNA for the CDR3: TGTGCCAGCAGTCTGACAGGGGGCAGTAATCAGCCCCAGCATTTT. This chain connects TRBV28 to TRBJ1-5, with 10 bases aligning to TRBD1. The V segment lost 5 bases and the J segment 4 bases; nucleotides outside the gene matches: 5. The CDR3 is 15 residues long. CDR1 is MDHEN, CDR2 SYDVKM, per germline.

This clone has only a few counts. The chain recombines TRBV28 with TRBJ1-4, with D possibly TRBD1 on 6 matching bases. This CDR3 has 18 residues. CDR1 is MDHEN and CDR2 is SYDVKM in the germline V gene. Deletions cut 2 bases from V and 6 bases from J, with 22 bases between. CDR3 residues: CASSLRGHYINSDEKLFF. The CDR3 DNA reads TGTGCCAGCAGTTTAAGGGGACATTACATTAATTCGGATGAAAAACTGTTTTTT. The whole variable domain, remainder taken from reference TRBV28 and TRBJ1-4, is DVKVTQSSRYLVKRTGEKVFLECVQDMDHENMFWYRQDPGLGLRLIYFSYDVKMKEKGDIPEGYSVSREKKERFSLILESASTNQTSMYLCASSLRGHYINSDEKLFFGSGTQLSVL.

This rearrangement joins TRBV19 to TRBJ2-3, with D uncertain. Germline V CDR1 and CDR2: LNHDA, SQIVND (reference sequence). This CDR3 spans 13 amino acids. V lost 3 bases to trimming and J lost 1 base, with 5 bases between them. The CDR3 coding sequence is TGTGCCAGTAGTATCATTCGCACAGATACGCAGTATTTT. As protein: CASSIIRTDTQYF.

Sample share makes this clone medium-sized (0.01 to 0.1%). V is TRBV7-9 and J is TRBJ1-1; TRBD1 agrees at 7 bases. The CDR3 is 14 residues long. The V gene end was trimmed by 5 bases and the J gene end by 7 bases; junction bases not matched to a gene: 10. Germline-derived CDR1 and CDR2 are SEHNR and FQNEAQ (reference sequence). The CDR3 spells CASSLSGGSYEAFF. DNA of the CDR3: TGTGCCAGCAGCCTATCAGGGGGTAGCTATGAAGCTTTCTTT.

This clone is classed as medium-sized. The CDR3 DNA reads as TGTGCCAGCAAGTCAACATACGCGAACACCGGGGAGCTGTTTTTT. Translated: CASKSTYANTGELFF. The J gene is TRBJ2-2, the V gene TRBV2; D ambiguous. The germline V gene has CDR1 SNHLY and CDR2 FYNNEI. The CDR3 extends over 15 amino acids. V was trimmed by 7 bases and J by 0 bases, leaving 12 bases between them.

The chain uses TRBV7-2 and TRBJ2-7; D may be TRBD2 (6 bases). Trimming took 2 bases from V and 0 from J, leaving 11 bases between them. There are 15 residues in the CDR3. Germline values: CDR1 SGHTA, CDR2 FQGNSA. The CDR3 DNA reads TGTGCCAGCAGCTTAACCCGGGACTCCTCCTACGAGCAGTACTTC. It specifies CASSLTRDSSYEQYF.

The chain couples TRBV14 to TRBJ1-1; D possibly corresponds to TRBD1 (5 bases). Germline CDR1 and CDR2: SGHDN and FVKESK. The V end was cut by 0 bases, the J end by 7 bases, with 12 bases between. The CDR3 is made up of 14 amino acids. CDR3 sequence reads: CASSQEAGSIEAFF. The CDR3, as DNA: TGTGCCAGCAGCCAAGAGGCAGGGAGCATTGAAGCTTTCTTT. Full variable domain (missing parts from reference TRBV14 and TRBJ1-1): EAGVTQFPSHSVIEKGQTVTLRCDPISGHDNLYWYRRVMGKEIKFLLHFVKESKQDESGMPNNRFLAERTGGTYSTLKVQPAELEDSGVYFCASSQEAGSIEAFFGQGTRLTVV.

This clone has a handful of counts. This chain's CDR3 is CASRDDRGESSYEQYF. CDR3 nucleotide sequence: TGTGCCAGCAGGGACGACAGGGGGGAAAGCTCCTACGAGCAGTACTTC. The V gene is TRBV27, the J gene TRBJ2-7; 9 positions agree with TRBD1. CDR3 size: 16 residues. V lost 6 bases to trimming and J lost 0 bases; unmatched junction nucleotides: 9. CDR1 is MNHEY, CDR2 SMNVEV, per germline (reference sequence).

The chain links TRBV5-4 to TRBJ2-7; D gene uncertain. V was clipped by 0 bases and J by 2 bases, with 9 bases between them. There are 14 residues in the CDR3. Germline CDR1 SGHNT, CDR2 YYREEE (reference sequence). The CDR3 DNA sequence: TGTGCCAGCAGCTTGGTAGGCGATCCCTACGAGCAGTACTTC. As protein: CASSLVGDPYEQYF. Using reference TRBV5-4 and TRBJ2-7 for the parts outside the CDR3, the full variable domain is ETGVTQSPTHLIKTRGQQVTLRCSSQSGHNTVSWYQQALGQGPQFIFQYYREEENGRGNFPPRFSGLQFPNYSSELNVNALELDDSALYLCASSLVGDPYEQYFGPGTRLTVT.

The chain uses TRBV5-4 and TRBJ1-4; 10 nucleotides line up with TRBD1. The germline CDR1 and CDR2 sequences are SGHNT and YYREEE (reference sequence). This CDR3 has 18 residues. The ends lost 4 bases at V and 7 bases at J; junction bases unmatched: 16. CDR3 in amino acids: CASSATSGQGIPGEKLFF. CDR3 in DNA: TGTGCCAGCAGCGCGACATCGGGACAGGGGATTCCGGGTGAAAAACTGTTTTTT.

Regarding this clone: The junction differs from germline at one of its ends, possibly a read error. The rearrangement joins TRBV5-6 to TRBJ2-3; 10 bases match TRBD1. Germline lookup yields CDR1 SGHDT and CDR2 YYEEEE. The CDR3 has 14 residues. The CDR3 spells CASSLGTGADTQYF. The DNA of the CDR3 is TGTGCCAGCAGTTTGGGGACAGGGGCAGATACGCAGTATTTT. The full variable domain, in which reference TRBV5-6 and TRBJ2-3 provide the parts outside the CDR3, is DAGVTQSPTHLIKTRGQQVTLRCSPKSGHDTVSWYQQALGQGPQFIFQYYEEEERQRGNFPDRFSGHQFPNYSSELNVNALLLGDSALYLCASSLGTGADTQYFGPGTRLTVL.

The chain employs TRBV28 and TRBJ1-5, with D possibly being TRBD1 (5 bases). V was pared by 8 bases and J by 10 bases, with 12 bases between. The germline CDR1 and CDR2 sequences are MDHEN and SYDVKM. This CDR3 is built from 11 residues. CDR3 DNA sequence: TGTGCCAGCGCGTTGGGGACCCCCCAGCATTTT. Amino acids: CASALGTPQHF. The full variable domain, rest sourced from reference TRBV28 and TRBJ1-5, is DVKVTQSSRYLVKRTGEKVFLECVQDMDHENMFWYRQDPGLGLRLIYFSYDVKMKEKGDIPEGYSVSREKKERFSLILESASTNQTSMYLCASALGTPQHFGDGTRLSIL.

This clone was counted a few times. The rearrangement uses TRBV27 and TRBJ2-7; D ambiguous. Trimming left V 8 bases short and J 7 bases short, with 18 bases between. This CDR3 is 13 amino acids long. Per germline, CDR1 MNHEY and CDR2 SMNVEV (reference sequence). The DNA for the CDR3 is TGTGCCAGCTCCCGACTCTCATTCCTGGAGCAGTACTTC. Translating gives CASSRLSFLEQYF.

Note on this clone: This may stem from a read error, because a much larger clone lies one nucleotide away. The V call is TRBV4-2, the J call TRBJ2-7, with 8 bases matching TRBD2. Per germline, CDR1 LGHNA and CDR2 YNFKEQ. The CDR3 has 13 amino acids. The ends lost 1 base at V and 5 bases at J; junction bases unmatched: 1. CDR3 residues: CASSQGTSNEQYF. The CDR3 DNA reads TGTGCCAGCAGCCAAGGGACTAGCAACGAGCAGTACTTC.

The V gene is TRBV6-1, the J gene TRBJ1-2; 9 bases align to TRBD1. The germline V gene has CDR1 MNHNS and CDR2 SASEGT. Trimming cost V 5 bases and J 3 bases; bases outside gene matches: 7. This CDR3 has 15 amino acids. The CDR3 spells CASSSYRGLDYGYTF. The DNA for the CDR3 is TGTGCCAGCAGTTCCTACAGGGGGCTAGACTATGGCTACACCTTC.